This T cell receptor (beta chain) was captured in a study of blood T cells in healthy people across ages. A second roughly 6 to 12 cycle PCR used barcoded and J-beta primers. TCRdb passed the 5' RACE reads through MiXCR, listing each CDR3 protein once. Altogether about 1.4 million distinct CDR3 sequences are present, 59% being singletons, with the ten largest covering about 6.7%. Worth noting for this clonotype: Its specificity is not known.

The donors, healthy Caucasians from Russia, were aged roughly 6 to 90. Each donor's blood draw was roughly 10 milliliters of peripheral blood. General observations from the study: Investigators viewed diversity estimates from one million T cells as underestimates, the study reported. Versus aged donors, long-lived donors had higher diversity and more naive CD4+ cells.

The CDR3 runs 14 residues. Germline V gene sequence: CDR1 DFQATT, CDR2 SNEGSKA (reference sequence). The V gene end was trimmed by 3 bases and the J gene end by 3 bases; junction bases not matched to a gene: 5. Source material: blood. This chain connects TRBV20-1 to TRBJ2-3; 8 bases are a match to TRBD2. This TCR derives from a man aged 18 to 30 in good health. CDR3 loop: CSASPGGPTDTQYF. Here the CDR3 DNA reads TGCAGTGCTAGCCCGGGGGGGCCAACAGATACGCAGTATTTT.